A few counts support the clone carrying this T cell receptor (beta chain). A second roughly 7 to 12 cycle PCR used barcoded and J-beta primers. TCRdb analysed the 5' RACE reads with MiXCR anew, one entry per CDR3 protein. The table has 1.5 million to 2 million distinct CDR3 sequences, 28% seen once. This sample was taken from a study of blood T cells in healthy people across ages. This sequence was found in a woman aged 30 to 39 in good health. The sequenced sample was blood.

CDR3 protein: CASSRAWDGYQPQHF. CDR3 DNA: TGTGCCAGCAGCCGAGCGTGGGACGGGTATCAGCCCCAGCATTTT. The chain is built from TRBV7-2 and TRBJ1-5; weak D call: TRBD1 (5 bases). V lost 5 bases, J lost 5 bases, and 16 bases lay in between. Germline V gene data show CDR1 as SGHTA and CDR2 as FQGNSA. The CDR3 is 15 amino acids.